The 12 T cell receptor beta chains in this list originate from one sample, sequenced in a study of CD8 T cells in ankylosing spondylitis. TCRdb used MiXCR to reprocess the 5' RACE reads, holding one entry per CDR3 protein. The sample yields roughly 40,000 distinct CDR3 sequences, 4% seen once. The sequenced sample consisted of blood, either unsorted or a sorted T cell fraction (not recorded which). The source is a female donor with ankylosing spondylitis or in good health (not recorded which).

This chain uses TRBV9 with TRBJ1-1; no definite D call. V lost 2 bases and J 12 bases, leaving 14 bases between the germline ends. Germline V gene data show CDR1 as SGDLS and CDR2 as YYNGEE. The CDR3 runs to 12 residues. CDR3 nucleotide sequence: TGTGCCAGCAGCGTCGATGGCTCATCCCCTTTCTTT. It is translated as CASSVDGSSPFF.

Ten or more counts support this clonotype. The chain joins TRBV9 to TRBJ2-3, with D possibly being TRBD2 (5 bases). V was shortened by 3 bases and J by 2 bases, with 10 bases between the two germline ends. This CDR3 is 14 amino acids long. Germline V gene data show CDR1 as SGDLS and CDR2 as YYNGEE. The CDR3 region has the DNA TGTGCCAGCAGCGGGCGGGTGACCACAGATACGCAGTATTTT. Translating it yields CASSGRVTTDTQYF.

This clonotype was observed many times. The chain couples TRBV9 to TRBJ1-1; no reliable D call. The CDR3 has 13 amino acids. V lost 0 bases, J lost 5 bases, and 8 bases lay in between. Germline V lookup: CDR1 SGDLS, CDR2 YYNGEE. This CDR3 is CASSVVSATEAFF. The CDR3 nucleotides are TGTGCCAGCAGCGTAGTTTCGGCTACTGAAGCTTTCTTT. The variable domain in full, with the rest retrieved from reference TRBV9 and TRBJ1-1, is DSGVTQTPKHLITATGQRVTLRCSPRSGDLSVYWYQQSLDQGLQFLIQYYNGEERAKGNILERFSAQQFPDLHSELNLSSLELGDSALYFCASSVVSATEAFFGQGTRLTVV.

The V call is TRBV9, the J call TRBJ2-3; 12 bases match TRBD2. CDR1 and CDR2 from the germline V gene are SGDLS and YYNGEE. This CDR3 has 15 residues. Trimming at V came to 2 bases and at J to 6 bases, leaving 4 bases not matched to a gene. CDR3 loop: CASSVRLAGGDTQYF. Here the CDR3 DNA reads TGTGCCAGCAGCGTCCGCCTAGCGGGGGGGGATACGCAGTATTTT.

This clonotype was seen at least ten times. The rearrangement uses TRBV9 and TRBJ2-4, with D possibly being TRBD2 (5 bases). Germline CDR1 is SGDLS and CDR2 is YYNGEE. This CDR3 is built from 19 residues. The V and J ends lost 4 bases and 1 base respectively, with 24 bases between them. The DNA of the CDR3 is TGTGCCAGCAGCCCCCTGGAGGCCCCACCCTTTTGGGCCAAAAACATTCAGTACTTC. Translated: CASSPLEAPPFWAKNIQYF.

This clonotype was seen repeatedly, ten times or more. The rearrangement links TRBV9 to TRBJ1-4, with 7 bases matching TRBD1. Germline values: CDR1 SGDLS, CDR2 YYNGEE. V trimming: 3 bases; J trimming: 8 bases; junction bases outside the gene matches: 7. The CDR3 consists of 14 residues. The CDR3 is CASSEGTDREKLFF. The CDR3, as DNA: TGTGCCAGCAGCGAGGGGACAGACCGAGAAAAACTGTTTTTT.

This clonotype was observed at least ten times. V gene TRBV9 combines with J gene TRBJ2-1; TRBD2 matches 11 bases. The CDR3 sequence is 19 residues long. Germline CDR1 is SGDLS and CDR2 is YYNGEE. Losses at the gene ends were 1 base for V and 0 bases for J; bases not matched to a gene: 9. CDR3 sequence reads: CASSVRASGGPSSYNEQFF. DNA for the CDR3: TGTGCCAGCAGCGTAAGGGCTAGCGGGGGGCCTAGCTCCTACAATGAGCAGTTCTTC.

This clonotype was observed many times. The J gene is TRBJ2-1, the V gene TRBV9; 12 nucleotides line up with TRBD2. The CDR3 has 15 residues. CDR1 and CDR2 (germline): SGDLS, YYNGEE. The trim removed 0 bases at V and 12 bases at J, leaving 7 bases unmatched. The DNA of the CDR3 is TGTGCCAGCAGCGTAGACCTAGCGGGGGGGTGGGGGCAGTTCTTC. Residues: CASSVDLAGGWGQFF.

This clonotype occurred many times. The chain couples TRBV9 to TRBJ2-5; TRBD1 is a possible D gene (6 bases). Looked up from germline, CDR1 is SGDLS and CDR2 is YYNGEE. This CDR3 contains 15 residues. The V and J ends lost 0 bases and 4 bases respectively, with 13 bases between them. The CDR3 sequence: CASSVDQGRGETQYF. Written as DNA, the CDR3 is TGTGCCAGCAGCGTAGACCAGGGGCGCGGAGAGACCCAGTACTTC.

This clonotype appeared many times. The CDR3 bases are TGTGCCAGCAGCGCCCAGCCGGGGCTAAGCCCAGATACGCAGTATTTT. It is translated as CASSAQPGLSPDTQYF. This chain joins TRBV9 and TRBJ2-3, with D perhaps matching TRBD1 or TRBD2 (5 bases each). There are 16 residues in the CDR3. V shed 3 bases and J shed 4 bases, with 18 bases lying between them. The germline CDR1 and CDR2 sequences are SGDLS and YYNGEE.

This clonotype was counted at least ten times. The DNA of the CDR3 is TGTGCCAGCAGCGCACAACCGTCATTGAGCAATGAGCAGTTCTTC. It is translated as CASSAQPSLSNEQFF. This chain uses TRBV9 with TRBJ2-1; D remains unclear. The V end lost 3 bases, the J end lost 6 bases, and 16 bases lay between the germline ends. The germline gives CDR1 SGDLS, CDR2 YYNGEE. The CDR3 contains 15 residues. Filled out from reference TRBV9 and TRBJ2-1, the complete variable domain reads DSGVTQTPKHLITATGQRVTLRCSPRSGDLSVYWYQQSLDQGLQFLIQYYNGEERAKGNILERFSAQQFPDLHSELNLSSLELGDSALYFCASSAQPSLSNEQFFGPGTRLTVL.

This clonotype was picked up many times. This chain uses TRBV9 with TRBJ2-7; 7 bases are a match to TRBD2. CDR3 length: 16 amino acids. Per the germline V gene, CDR1 is SGDLS and CDR2 is YYNGEE. V lost 0 bases and J lost 2; bases outside the gene matches: 8. The CDR3 here is CASSVDPSGPTYEQYF. The CDR3 DNA reads as TGTGCCAGCAGCGTAGATCCTAGCGGCCCCACCTACGAGCAGTACTTC.